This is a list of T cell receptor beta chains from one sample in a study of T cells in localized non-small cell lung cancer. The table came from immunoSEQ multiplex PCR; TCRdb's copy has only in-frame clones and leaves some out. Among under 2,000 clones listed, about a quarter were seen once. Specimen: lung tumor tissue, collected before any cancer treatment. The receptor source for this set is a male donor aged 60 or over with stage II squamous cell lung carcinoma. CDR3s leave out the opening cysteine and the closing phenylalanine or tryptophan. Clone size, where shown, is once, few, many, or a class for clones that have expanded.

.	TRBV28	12	ASSPASLYNEQF
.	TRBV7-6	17	ASSPGRGSGTPYQETQY
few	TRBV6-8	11	ASGHRANYEQY
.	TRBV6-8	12	ASSSLDRIHEAF
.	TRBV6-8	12	ASSYKGSGTEAF
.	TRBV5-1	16	ASSLGVGQAATNEKLF
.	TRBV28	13	ASSLTSYSNQPQH
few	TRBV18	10	ASSKANTEAF
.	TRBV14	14	ASSRRDRGIGNTIY
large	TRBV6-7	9	ASTGTDTQY
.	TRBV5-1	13	ASSQGTGMGNEQF
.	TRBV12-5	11	ASASGSTDTQY
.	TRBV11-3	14	ASSLGRRTNTGELF
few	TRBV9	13	ASSVGQSMNTEAF
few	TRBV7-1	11	ASSLGGNYGYT
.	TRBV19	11	ASSRPTGEKLF
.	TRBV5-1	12	ASSLAQGWYEQY
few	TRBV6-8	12	ASRTTGPNTEAF
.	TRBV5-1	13	ASSLRQGLNTEAF
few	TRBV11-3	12	ASSIDRNRDTIY
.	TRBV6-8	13	ASNPLTGATGELF
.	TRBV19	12	ASSRDRGFYGYT
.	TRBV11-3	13	ASSLGGSPNTEAF
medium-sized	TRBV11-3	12	ASRAGGPNNEQF
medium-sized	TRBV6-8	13	ASSSPEAGNTEAF
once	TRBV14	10	ASSGDYYEQY
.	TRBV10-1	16	ASSESNLGSDMNTEAF
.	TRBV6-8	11	ASSEGFLYEQY
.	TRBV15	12	ATSRDRGPYEQY
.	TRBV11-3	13	ASSFWLLGSDEQF
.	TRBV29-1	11	SALTGPGNTIY
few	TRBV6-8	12	ASSGEDRGYEQY
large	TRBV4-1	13	ASSQDLPTGTGYT
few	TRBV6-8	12	ASMRTGGDNEQF
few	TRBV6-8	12	ASSGTGTNEKLF
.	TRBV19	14	ASSRGTGGPAETQY
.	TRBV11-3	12	ASSRQGSYNEQF
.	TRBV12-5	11	ASCSHPGTEAF
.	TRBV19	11	ASSIQGTDTQY
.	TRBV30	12	ALTGAVSGNTIY
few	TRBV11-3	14	ASSSQGGHSNQPQH
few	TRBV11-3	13	ASSLAPGFSYEQY
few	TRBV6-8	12	ASSLDRLNSPLH
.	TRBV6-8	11	AIQWGENQPQH
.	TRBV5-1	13	ASSLVGPSTDTQY
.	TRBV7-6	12	ASSLRGNTGELF
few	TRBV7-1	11	ASSYSGTDTQY
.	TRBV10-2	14	ASTRRTGTGANEQF
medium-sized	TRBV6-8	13	ASSYIQAFAYGYT
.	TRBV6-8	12	ASSRQISGETQY
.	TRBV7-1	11	ASSLGPVYEQY
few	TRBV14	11	ASSQEDRAPLH
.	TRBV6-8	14	ASSVIHSYSGNTIY
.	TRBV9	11	ASSVEGYNEQF
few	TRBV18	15	ASSPLGTGGMNTEAF
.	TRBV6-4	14	ASSDSGGGTNYEQY
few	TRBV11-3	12	ASSIGIGGYEQY
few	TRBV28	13	ASRPGTYRKQPQH
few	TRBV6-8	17	ASSQGCWHRQSRANVLT